Sequencing of this T cell receptor (beta chain) was carried out in a study of graft-versus-host responses after intestinal transplantation. Study-level information: Once they had received anti-thymocyte globulin induction, all recipients took tacrolimus and steroids for approximately 3 years.

A remark on this clone: Its antigen remains unknown.

Using immunoSEQ multiplex PCR, the repertoire was profiled, and TCRdb retains in-frame clones only, with some absent. Among around 100,000 clones listed, about 92% were seen once. Study-wide results and caveats: Detection of GvH clones occurred in recipient marrow, and some had their first appearance in ileum or blood. The highest levels of circulating GvH clones went along with early declines in HvG clones after transplant.

The CDR3 covers 16 residues. The V end lost 3 bases, the J end lost 2 bases, and 16 bases lay between the germline ends. CDR1 and CDR2 from the germline V gene are SGHTA and FQGNSA. The sequence was obtained from a human donor who was the organ donor for an intestinal transplant. The rearrangement uses TRBV7-2 and TRBJ1-1, with D tentatively TRBD1 (6 bases). The starting material was unstimulated CD8+ T cells sorted from spleen or lymph node cells, obtained before transplant. CDR3 coding DNA: TGTGCCAGCAGCTTCCTTGGGGGGCAGACCAACACTGAAGCTTTCTTT. Its protein product is CASSFLGGQTNTEAFF.